The clone carrying this TCR beta chain was found once. There are 16 residues in the CDR3. Looked up from germline, CDR1 is SGHTA and CDR2 is FQGNSA. After removal of 5 bases from V and 5 bases from J, the junction contained 8 bases not matched to a gene. The sample originates from a study of blood T cell repertoires in COVID-19. In the study overall: Acute and convalescent COVID-19 samples came from the United States, Italy and Spain. T cells, B-cell-depleted T cells, or PBMCs provided the cDNA or gDNA that served as material.

Methods used by the authors: Amplification from reference gene primers served as the basis for estimated nucleated cell counts. Repertoires were generated with immunoSEQ multiplex PCR, while TCRdb's copy carries only in-frame clones and drops some. The V and J calls and clone size were taken over from that table, and D and trimming were inferred from the DNA. Of roughly 75,000 clones listed, roughly 90% are singletons. The rearrangement uses TRBV7-2 and TRBJ1-5, with 11 nucleotides matching TRBD1. The sample comprised peripheral blood. This TCR was sampled from a man older than 75 in a cohort sampled during active COVID-19. The CDR3 region has the DNA TGTGCCAGCAGCCCGAGGACAGGGGGCGGTTATCAGCCCCAGCATTTT. Translating it yields CASSPRTGGGYQPQHF.